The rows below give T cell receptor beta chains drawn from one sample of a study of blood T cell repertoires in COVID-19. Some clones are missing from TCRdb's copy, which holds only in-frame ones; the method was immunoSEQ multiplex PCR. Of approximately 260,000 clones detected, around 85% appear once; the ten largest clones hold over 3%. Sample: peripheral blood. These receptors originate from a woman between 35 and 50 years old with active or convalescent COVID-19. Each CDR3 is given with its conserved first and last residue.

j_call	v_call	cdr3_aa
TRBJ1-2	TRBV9	CASSERQGAGYTF
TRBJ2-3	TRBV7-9	CASSLERDTQYF
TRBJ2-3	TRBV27	CASSSGVHHTQYF
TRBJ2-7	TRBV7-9	CASRVDREGEQYF
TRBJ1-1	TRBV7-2	CASSLLNRNTEAFF
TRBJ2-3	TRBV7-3	CASSLRQGAADTQYF
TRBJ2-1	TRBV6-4	CASSVSGGSYNEQFF
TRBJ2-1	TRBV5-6	CASSLTGNNEQFF
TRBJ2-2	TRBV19	CASSRGRADTGELFF
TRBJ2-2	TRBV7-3	CASSPFGTNTGELFF
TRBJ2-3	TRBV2	CASTRGEFSDTQYF
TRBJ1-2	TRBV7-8	CASSLGQGDGYTF
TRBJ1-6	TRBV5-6	CASSLANGSSYNSPLHF
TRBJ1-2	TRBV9	CASSSQGAAGYTF
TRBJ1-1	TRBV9	CASSASGQGAPTEAFF
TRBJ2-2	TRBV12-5	CASGLFQGLSGELFF
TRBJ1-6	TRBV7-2	CASTRSGDASPLHF
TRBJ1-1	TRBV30	CAWMLLLGMNTEAFF
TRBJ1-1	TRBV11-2	CASSLDGLMGTEAFF
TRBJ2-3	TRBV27	CASSSPQGADTQYF
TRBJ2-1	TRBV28	CASRPLGNEQFF
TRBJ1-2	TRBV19	CASRILTGRYGYTF
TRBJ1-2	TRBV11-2	CASSLSISNYGYTF
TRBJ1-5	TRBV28	CASSFSTEGGRQPQHF
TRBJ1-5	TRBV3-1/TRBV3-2	CASSAGGNQPQHF
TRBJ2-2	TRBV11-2	CASRKGLPNTGELFF
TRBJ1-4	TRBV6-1	CASSEAETGGEKLFF
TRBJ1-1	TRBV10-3	CAISPSEAFF
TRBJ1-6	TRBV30	CAWSVKSGRVNSPLHF
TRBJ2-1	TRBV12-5	CASGFSWGHNEQFF
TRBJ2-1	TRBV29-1	CSVGQVSYNEQFF
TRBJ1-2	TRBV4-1	CASSHSGDPLYGYTF
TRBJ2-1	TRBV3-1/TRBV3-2	CASRFWETNEQFF
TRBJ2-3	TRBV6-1	CASSEAGRGVDTQYF
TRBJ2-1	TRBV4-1	CASSQFSAGSYNEQFF
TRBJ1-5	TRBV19	CASTRTGNQPQHF
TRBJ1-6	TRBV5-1	CASSFFREGNSPLHF
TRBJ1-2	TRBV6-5	CASSLQQGMGPGYTF
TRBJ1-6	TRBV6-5	CASSYSGTESPLHF
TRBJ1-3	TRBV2	CASGGAENTIYF
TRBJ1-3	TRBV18	CASSPPAATGNTIYF
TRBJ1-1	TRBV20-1	CSASGQNTEAFF
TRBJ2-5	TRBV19	CASSKGTSGGPETQYF
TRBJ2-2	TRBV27	CASSRLVPGELFF
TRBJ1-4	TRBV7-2	CASSRPGHVNEKLFF
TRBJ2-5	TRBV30	CAWNKRETQYF
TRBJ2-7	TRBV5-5	CASSFGLWGQGAYEQYF
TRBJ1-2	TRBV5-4	CASTPTLNYGYTF
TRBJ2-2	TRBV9	CASTLVAGYPGELFF
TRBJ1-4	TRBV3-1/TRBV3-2	CASSLRRGGTNEKLFF
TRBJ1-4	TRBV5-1	CASSPLGTGEEKLFF
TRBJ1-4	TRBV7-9	CASSLALRKPTTNEKLFF
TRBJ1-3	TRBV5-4	CASSSSSGYGNTIYF
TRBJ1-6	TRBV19	CASSNQGAYNSPLHF
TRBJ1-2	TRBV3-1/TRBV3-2	CASSQAGQERGYTF
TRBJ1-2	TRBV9	CASSVGTGVFYGYTF
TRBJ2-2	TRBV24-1	CATSVPRAGGYTGELFF
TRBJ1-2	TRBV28	CASSWVRVTKLSYGYTF
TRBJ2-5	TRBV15	CATSSSRTAQETQYF
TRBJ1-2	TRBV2	CAGRGGTNYGYTF